Below, 22 T cell receptor beta chains from the same sample are listed, as sequenced in a study of blood T cell repertoires in COVID-19. The assay was immunoSEQ multiplex PCR, and TCRdb's table has in-frame clones only and misses some. The table includes fewer than 120,000 clones, approximately 85% detected once. The sample consisted of peripheral blood. The receptors here all came from a woman aged 55-69 years with acute or convalescent COVID-19.

This rearrangement joins TRBV11-2 to TRBJ2-1, with 11 bases matching TRBD2. This CDR3 contains 15 residues. The J segment lost 4 bases and the V segment lost 5 bases, leaving 4 bases of the junction unmatched. CDR1 is SGHAT, CDR2 FQNNGV, per germline. The CDR3 loop is CASSVSGGEYNEQFF. The CDR3 DNA sequence: TGTGCCAGCAGCGTTAGCGGGGGGGAATACAATGAGCAGTTCTTC.

V and J are TRBV7-9 and TRBJ1-5; 12 bases agree with TRBD1. V shed 3 bases and J 7 bases; nucleotides not matched to a gene: 4. Germline V CDR1 and CDR2: SEHNR, FQNEAQ (reference sequence). CDR3 length: 15 amino acids. The CDR3 nucleotides read TGTGCCAGCAGCTTGGGACAGGGGGCTGGACAGCCCCAGCATTTT. It translates to CASSLGQGAGQPQHF.

This chain uses TRBV4-3 with TRBJ2-2; 8 bases are a match to TRBD1. From germline, CDR1 is LGHNA and CDR2 YSLEER. The CDR3 runs to 16 residues. With V trimmed by 2 bases and J by 5 bases, 7 bases remained unmatched. CDR3 amino acids: CASSQFWTGRTGELFF. CDR3 nucleotide sequence: TGCGCCAGCAGCCAATTCTGGACAGGGAGGACCGGGGAGCTGTTTTTT.

This clone was recorded once. The rearrangement joins TRBV4-2 to TRBJ1-1, with D perhaps matching TRBD1 (5 bases). The CDR3 extends over 16 amino acids. The germline V gene encodes CDR1 LGHNA and CDR2 YNFKEQ. Between the trimmed V and J ends, which lost 0 bases and 4 bases, there was a span of 15 bases. CDR3 protein: CASSQDKGRRGTEAFF. CDR3 nucleotides: TGTGCCAGCAGCCAAGACAAGGGCAGAAGGGGCACTGAAGCTTTCTTT.

This clone was found once. The gene calls are TRBV11-3 and TRBJ2-1, with 7 positions matching TRBD2. Per the germline V gene, CDR1 is SGHNT and CDR2 is YENEEA. J was trimmed by 6 bases and V by 1 base; bases with no gene match: 6. The CDR3 has 15 residues. CDR3 amino acids: CASSLGPTGGNEQFF. In DNA form, the CDR3 reads TGTGCCAGCAGCTTAGGTCCGACGGGGGGCAATGAGCAGTTCTTC.

V usage is TRBV4-3 and J usage is TRBJ1-2; 8 bases are a match to TRBD1. In germline, CDR1 is LGHNA, CDR2 YSLEER. The J segment lost 1 base and the V segment lost 4 bases, leaving 8 bases of the junction unmatched. The CDR3 contains 16 residues. In nucleotides, the CDR3 is TGCGCCAGCAGCCGCCATGCACAGGGGGTTAACTATGGCTACACCTTC. Protein sequence: CASSRHAQGVNYGYTF.

J is TRBJ1-6 and V is TRBV5-1, with D possibly TRBD1 on 6 matching bases. The CDR3 has 16 amino acids. V was shortened by 4 bases and J by 0 bases, with 11 bases between the two germline ends. Germline CDR1 and CDR2: SGHRS and YFSETQ. The CDR3 region has the DNA TGCGCCAGCAGCCCGGCAGGGGACTCCTATAATTCACCCCTCCACTTT. It specifies CASSPAGDSYNSPLHF. Full variable domain (outside the CDR3, taken from reference TRBV5-1 and TRBJ1-6): KAGVTQTPRYLIKTRGQQVTLSCSPISGHRSVSWYQQTPGQGLQFLFEYFSETQRNKGNFPGRFSGRQFSNSRSEMNVSTLELGDSALYLCASSPAGDSYNSPLHFGNGTRLTVT.

This chain uses TRBV7-2 with TRBJ2-7; D possibly corresponds to TRBD1 (5 bases). Germline V lookup: CDR1 SGHTA, CDR2 FQGNSA. The CDR3 totals 13 residues. The CDR3 DNA reads as TGTGCAGAGCAGACAGCCAGCTCCTACGAGCAGTACTTC. This gives the protein CAEQTASSYEQYF.

The chain recombines TRBV7-3 with TRBJ2-3, with TRBD2 matching over 8 bases. The CDR3 extends over 17 amino acids. Germline V gene data show CDR1 as SGHTA and CDR2 as FQGTGA. V shed 0 bases and J 1 base; nucleotides not matched to a gene: 6. CDR3 in amino acids: CASSLTEWRGGTDTQYF. CDR3 coding DNA: TGTGCCAGCAGCTTAACAGAATGGCGGGGGGGCACAGATACGCAGTATTTT.

The V call is TRBV7-6, the J call TRBJ1-3; possible D gene TRBD1, 5 bases. This CDR3 is built from 17 residues. In germline, CDR1 is SGHVS, CDR2 FNYEAQ. The V end lost 5 bases, the J end lost 0 bases, and 17 bases lay between the germline ends. In nucleotides, the CDR3 is TGTGCCAGCAGCCAGGGTGGTGGACCGTACTCTGGAAACACCATATATTTT. Its translation: CASSQGGGPYSGNTIYF.

This chain links TRBV7-2 with TRBJ2-3, with 10 bases aligning to TRBD2. CDR1 and CDR2 from the germline V gene are SGHTA and FQGNSA. The CDR3 totals 15 residues. V gave up 5 bases and J gave up 2 bases; unmatched junction bases: 4. The CDR3 region is CASSQRGGPTDTQYF. DNA for the CDR3: TGTGCCAGCAGCCAGCGGGGGGGCCCCACAGATACGCAGTATTTT.

The chain carries TRBV19 and TRBJ1-2; 11 bases fit TRBD1. V shed 5 bases and J 4 bases; nucleotides not matched to a gene: 6. The V gene's germline CDR1 is LNHDA and CDR2 SQIVND (reference sequence). This CDR3 is 15 amino acids long. In nucleotides, the CDR3 is TGTGCCAGTAGTCTCCGGACAGGGGGCGGCTATGGCTACACCTTC. It is translated as CASSLRTGGGYGYTF.

The genes are TRBV7-9 and TRBJ2-2; D not resolved. In germline, CDR1 is SEHNR, CDR2 FQNEAQ (reference sequence). V lost 1 base, J lost 4 bases, and 4 bases lay in between. The CDR3 contains 13 residues. CDR3 DNA sequence: TGTGCCAGCAGCTTAGGCGGCACCGGGGAGCTGTTTTTT. It encodes CASSLGGTGELFF.

This chain joins TRBV7-2 and TRBJ1-1; 9 bases line up with TRBD1. The CDR3 is 17 amino acids. In germline, CDR1 is SGHTA, CDR2 FQGNSA. J gave up 3 bases and V 5 bases, and 13 bases lay outside the gene matches. CDR3 sequence reads: CASSPGQGRNGYTEAFF. The CDR3 DNA follows: TGTGCCAGCAGCCCAGGACAGGGGAGGAATGGGTACACTGAAGCTTTCTTT. Using reference TRBV7-2 and TRBJ1-1 for the parts outside the CDR3, the full variable domain is GAGVSQSPSNKVTEKGKDVELRCDPISGHTALYWYRQSLGQGLEFLIYFQGNSAPDKSGLPSDRFSAERTGGSVSTLTIQRTQQEDSAVYLCASSPGQGRNGYTEAFFGQGTRLTVV.

DNA of the CDR3: TGCGCCAGCAGCCAAGTTCTCGGGGGGTTCAATGAGCAGTTCTTC. The encoded protein is CASSQVLGGFNEQFF. J is TRBJ2-1 and V is TRBV4-1; the match to TRBD2 covers 7 bases. The germline V gene has CDR1 MGHRA and CDR2 YSYEKL. The V segment lost 1 base and the J segment 6 bases; nucleotides outside the gene matches: 6. The CDR3 has 15 amino acids.

V is TRBV5-6 and J is TRBJ2-7, with TRBD1 as a possible D gene (5 bases). Trimming shortened V by 4 bases and J by 2 bases, and 10 bases separated the two germline ends. Germline lookup yields CDR1 SGHDT and CDR2 YYEEEE. CDR3 size: 13 residues. As DNA, the CDR3 is TGTGCCAGCAGCACGACAGTGGCCTACGAGCAGTACTTC. Translated: CASSTTVAYEQYF.

This chain links TRBV4-3 with TRBJ2-2, with 8 bases matching TRBD2. With V trimmed by 0 bases and J by 8 bases, 11 bases remained unmatched. The germline CDR1 and CDR2 sequences are LGHNA and YSLEER. CDR3 length equals 17 residues. The DNA for the CDR3 is TGCGCCAGCAGCCAAGATCCTTGGCGGGGGGCAGGAGGGGAGCTGTTTTTT. Encoded protein: CASSQDPWRGAGGELFF.

This rearrangement joins TRBV4-1 to TRBJ1-2; possibly TRBD1 for D (5 bases). V was cut by 6 bases and J by 8 bases, with 19 bases left in between. Germline V gene lookup returns CDR1 MGHRA and CDR2 YSYEKL. CDR3 length: 14 amino acids. CDR3 nucleotides: TGCGCCAGCAGTCACCAAGGGCGACAGTTGGGCTACACCTTC. This sequence encodes CASSHQGRQLGYTF.

This clone was found once. The chain recombines TRBV10-3 with TRBJ2-6, with no clear D. Germline-derived CDR1 and CDR2 are ENHRY and SYGVKD. This CDR3 is built from 13 residues. V shed 9 bases and J shed 1 base, with 7 bases lying between them. The CDR3 region is CAIAPSGANVLTF. The CDR3 DNA sequence: TGTGCCATTGCGCCATCTGGGGCCAACGTCCTGACTTTC.

The chain employs TRBV19 and TRBJ2-5, with D possibly matching TRBD2 (7 bases). Germline V CDR1 and CDR2: LNHDA, SQIVND (reference sequence). This CDR3 contains 15 residues. V lost 8 bases and J 5 bases, leaving 21 bases between the germline ends. CDR3 sequence reads: CASGWGGAVGETQYF. The CDR3 coding sequence is TGTGCCAGTGGATGGGGGGGGGCCGTTGGTGAGACCCAGTACTTC.

The gene calls are TRBV7-2 and TRBJ2-1; a possible D gene is TRBD2 (5 bases). This CDR3 spans 15 amino acids. V dropped 1 base and J dropped 0 bases, with 7 bases sitting between them. Germline CDR1 reads SGHTA; CDR2 reads FQGNSA. CDR3 amino acids: CASSLVGDSYNEQFF. Here the CDR3 DNA reads TGTGCCAGCAGCTTAGTCGGGGACTCCTACAATGAGCAGTTCTTC.

This chain uses TRBV6-5 with TRBJ1-2; D is perhaps TRBD1 (6 bases). The CDR3 has 13 residues. In germline, CDR1 is MNHEY, CDR2 SVGAGI. V lost 2 bases and J 4 bases, leaving 8 bases between the germline ends. The CDR3 region has the DNA TGTGCCAGCAGTTACGGGGGGGCCTATGGCTACACCTTC. It specifies CASSYGGAYGYTF.